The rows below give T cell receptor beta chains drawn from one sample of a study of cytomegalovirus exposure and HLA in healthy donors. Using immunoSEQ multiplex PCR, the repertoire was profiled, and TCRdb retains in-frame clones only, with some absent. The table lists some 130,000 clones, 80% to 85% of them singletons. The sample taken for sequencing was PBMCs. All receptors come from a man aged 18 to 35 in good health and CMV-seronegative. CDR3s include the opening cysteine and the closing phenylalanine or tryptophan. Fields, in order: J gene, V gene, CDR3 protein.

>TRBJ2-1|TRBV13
CASSFFILAGDEQFF
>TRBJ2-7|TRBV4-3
CASSQGGQGYSYEQYF
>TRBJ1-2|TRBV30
CAWSGGASYTF
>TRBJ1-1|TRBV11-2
CASSLPGRRTEAFF
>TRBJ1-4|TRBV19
CASIGGNEKLFF
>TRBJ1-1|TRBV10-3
CAISVGGNTEAFF
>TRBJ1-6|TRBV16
CASSQSAPGRGNSPLHF
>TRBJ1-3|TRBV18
CASITTGTFERSSGNTIYF
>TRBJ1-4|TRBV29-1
CSVVGGNEKLFF
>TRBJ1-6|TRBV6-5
CASSYVQDNSPLHF
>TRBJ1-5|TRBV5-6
CASSLAADSNQPQHF
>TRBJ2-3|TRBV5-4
CASSRPTAGLGADTQYF
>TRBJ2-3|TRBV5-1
CASRQDKFSTDTQYF
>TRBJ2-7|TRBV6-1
CASSDLDRTGRRSYEQYF
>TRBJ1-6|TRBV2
CASRSTRDRRSSYNSPLHF
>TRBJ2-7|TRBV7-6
CASSLVGTSHEQYF
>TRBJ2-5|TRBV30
CAWSVYGETQYF
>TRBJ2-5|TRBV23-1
CASSQGRAQETQYF
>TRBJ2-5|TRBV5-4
CASSLKGAAETQYF
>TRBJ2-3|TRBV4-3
CASSHISGGPDTQYF
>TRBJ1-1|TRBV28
CASSLTVNTEAFF
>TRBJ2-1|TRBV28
CASSPALGTSLGNEQFF
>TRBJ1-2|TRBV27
CASSPDRGYGYTF
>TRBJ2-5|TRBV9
CASSVGGLAQWETQYF
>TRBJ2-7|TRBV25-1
CARSVLTGGSETHHEQYF
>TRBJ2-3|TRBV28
CASSLGGQGSDTQYF
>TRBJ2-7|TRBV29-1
CSVVDRSSYEQYF
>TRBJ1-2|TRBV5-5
CASNPDSPYGYTF
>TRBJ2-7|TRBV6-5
CASTRGGGYEQYF
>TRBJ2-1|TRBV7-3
CASSSGTYNEQFF
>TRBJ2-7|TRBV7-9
CASSPRSRGNSRFYEQYF
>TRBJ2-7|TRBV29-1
CSVGPARSYEQYF
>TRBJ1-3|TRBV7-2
CASSQGLGVSGNTIYF
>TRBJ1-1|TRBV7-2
CASSWGGSTEAFF
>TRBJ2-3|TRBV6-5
CASSRRGRDTQYF
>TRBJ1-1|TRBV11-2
CASSLVSNTEAFF
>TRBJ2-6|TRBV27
CASSGGASGANVLTF
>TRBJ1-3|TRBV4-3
CASSQSSGPNSGNTIYF
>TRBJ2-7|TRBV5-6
CASREGAHGEQYF
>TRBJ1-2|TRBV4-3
CASSQDLLGYGYTF
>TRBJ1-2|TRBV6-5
CASREPGQHGYTF
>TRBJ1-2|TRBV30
CASGQSNYGYTF
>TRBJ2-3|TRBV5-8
CASSPGLAGSTDTQYF
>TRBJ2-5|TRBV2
CASSEQRGAGETQYF
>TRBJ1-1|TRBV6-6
CASSGRWAEAFF
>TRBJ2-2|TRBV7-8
CAIRGGYSGGTNTGELFF